The 11 T cell receptor beta chains below come from one sample, sequenced in a study of technical replicates of blood from a handful of donors. The data were produced by immunoSEQ multiplex PCR, yet TCRdb's version contains in-frame clones alone and is incomplete. The data show 70,000 to 85,000 clones, 80% to 95% seen once. Sequences were obtained from T cells isolated from PBMCs. All receptors derive from a human donor in good health.

The DNA for the CDR3 is TGTGCCTGCCCAAGACAGGGTCGATACCCCTTCTATGGCTACACCTTC. It encodes CACPRQGRYPFYGYTF. V usage is TRBV30 and J usage is TRBJ1-2, with 7 bases aligning to TRBD1. The CDR3 covers 16 residues. CDR1 GTSNPN and CDR2 SVGIG come from the germline V gene (reference sequence). V shed 6 bases, J shed 4 bases, and the junction held 17 bases outside the gene matches.

The rearrangement links TRBV5-1 to TRBJ2-5; 12 bases are shared with TRBD2. The CDR3 loop spans 17 amino acids. Trimming cost V 2 bases and J 5 bases; bases outside gene matches: 10. Germline V gene sequence: CDR1 SGHRS, CDR2 YFSETQ. The chain's CDR3 is CASSFARLAGALETQYF. In DNA form, the CDR3 reads TGCGCCAGCAGCTTCGCAAGACTAGCGGGAGCCCTCGAGACCCAGTACTTC.

This sequence joins TRBV6-6 and TRBJ2-7, with a possible D match to TRBD1 (6 bases). V lost 4 bases and J lost 5, with 15 bases in between. Germline CDR1 is MNHNY and CDR2 is SVGAGI (reference sequence). The CDR3 runs 14 residues. The CDR3 coding sequence is TGTGCCAGCAGTTTCTCACTTAACAGGGACGAGCAGTACTTC. Its protein product is CASSFSLNRDEQYF.

The chain couples TRBV12-5 to TRBJ2-1; 9 bases are shared with TRBD1. The CDR3 covers 14 residues. Germline CDR1 and CDR2: LGHNT and FRNRAP. The V and J ends lost 5 bases and 6 bases, in that order; junction bases with no gene match: 5. This CDR3 is CASGALQGANEQFF. CDR3 in DNA: TGTGCTAGTGGTGCCTTACAGGGGGCCAATGAGCAGTTCTTC.

The rearrangement uses TRBV5-4 and TRBJ2-1; 7 nucleotides agree with TRBD2. CDR1 and CDR2 from the germline V gene are SGHNT and YYREEE (reference sequence). This CDR3 comprises 16 residues. Trimming cost V 4 bases and J 7 bases; bases outside gene matches: 14. As DNA, the CDR3 is TGTGCCAGCAGCCGGCCCGGGACTAACGTAGCTAATGAGCAGTTCTTC. It encodes CASSRPGTNVANEQFF. Filled out from reference TRBV5-4 and TRBJ2-1, the complete variable domain reads ETGVTQSPTHLIKTRGQQVTLRCSSQSGHNTVSWYQQALGQGPQFIFQYYREEENGRGNFPPRFSGLQFPNYSSELNVNALELDDSALYLCASSRPGTNVANEQFFGPGTRLTVL.

The genes are TRBV18 and TRBJ1-1; 7 nucleotides agree with TRBD1. CDR3 length equals 14 residues. Trimming removed 3 bases from V and 5 bases from J; junction bases left unmatched: 6. CDR1 is KGHSH, CDR2 LQKENI, per germline. The CDR3 sequence is CASSPMTGQTEAFF. The CDR3 DNA sequence: TGTGCCAGCTCACCTATGACAGGGCAGACTGAAGCTTTCTTT.

The CDR3 sequence is CASSYLSGDPEAFF. CDR3 nucleotide sequence: TGTGCCAGCAGTTACCTATCAGGGGATCCTGAAGCTTTCTTT. V is TRBV6-6 and J is TRBJ1-1, with D possibly being TRBD1 (6 bases). V lost 2 bases to trimming and J lost 6 bases, with 13 bases between them. The CDR3 runs 14 residues. CDR1 and CDR2 from the germline V gene are MNHNY and SVGAGI (reference sequence).

The CDR3 coding sequence is TGTGCCAGCAGCTTCAGGGTCACTGAAGCTTTCTTT. Translation gives CASSFRVTEAFF. V is TRBV13 and J is TRBJ1-1; D perhaps matches TRBD1 (5 bases). The ends were cut back, 3 bases at V and 4 bases at J, with 6 bases in the middle. CDR3 length equals 12 residues. From germline, CDR1 is PRHDT and CDR2 FYEKMQ (reference sequence).

The V gene is TRBV28, the J gene TRBJ1-4; 9 positions match TRBD1. The V gene's germline CDR1 is MDHEN and CDR2 SYDVKM. V shed 6 bases and J 7 bases; nucleotides not matched to a gene: 12. CDR3 length: 16 residues. The CDR3 nucleotides are TGTGCCAGCAGGCTACCCACAGGGGGCTTGAGTGAAAAACTGTTTTTT. Translated, it gives CASRLPTGGLSEKLFF.

This sequence joins TRBV10-3 and TRBJ2-7; TRBD2 matches 9 bases. The CDR3 runs to 14 residues. Unmatched junction bases numbered 2, after V lost 5 bases and J lost 0 bases. Germline CDR1 is ENHRY and CDR2 is SYGVKD. CDR3 loop: CAISSSGSSYEQYF. In DNA form, the CDR3 reads TGTGCCATCAGTAGTAGCGGGAGCTCCTACGAGCAGTACTTC.

The rearrangement uses TRBV20-1 and TRBJ1-2, with D possibly matching TRBD1 (5 bases). Germline V gene data show CDR1 as DFQATT and CDR2 as SNEGSKA (reference sequence). The length of the CDR3 is 10 residues. V lost 6 bases to trimming and J lost 8 bases, with 10 bases between them. CDR3 in amino acids: CSATGVGYTF. The CDR3 DNA reads TGCAGTGCCACGGGGGTAGGCTACACCTTC.